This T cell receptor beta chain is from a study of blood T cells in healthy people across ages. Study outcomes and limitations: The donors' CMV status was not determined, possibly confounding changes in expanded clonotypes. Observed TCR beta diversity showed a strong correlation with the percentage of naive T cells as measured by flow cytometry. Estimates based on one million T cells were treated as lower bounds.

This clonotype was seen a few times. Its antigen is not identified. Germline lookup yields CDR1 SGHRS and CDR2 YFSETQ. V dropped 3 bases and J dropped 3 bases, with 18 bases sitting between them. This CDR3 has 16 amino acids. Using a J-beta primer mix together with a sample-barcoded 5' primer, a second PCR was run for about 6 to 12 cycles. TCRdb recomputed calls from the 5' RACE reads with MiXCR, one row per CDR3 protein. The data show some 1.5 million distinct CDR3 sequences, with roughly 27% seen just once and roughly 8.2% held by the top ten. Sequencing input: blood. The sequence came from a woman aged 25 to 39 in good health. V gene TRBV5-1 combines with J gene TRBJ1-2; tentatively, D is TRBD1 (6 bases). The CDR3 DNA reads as TGCGCCAGCAGCTCCTTAGAGACAGGTCGGGACTATGGCTACACCTTC. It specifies CASSSLETGRDYGYTF.